The next 29 T cell receptor beta chains were all read from a single sample in a study of T cell changes during pregnancy in multiple sclerosis. Using immunoSEQ multiplex PCR, the repertoire was profiled, and TCRdb retains in-frame clones only, with some absent. The table has 90,000 to 130,000 clones, around 90% seen once; the top ten hold about 1.5%. Sequenced here: peripheral blood, sampled in the third trimester of pregnancy. All receptors derive from a female donor with multiple sclerosis, enrolled in a pregnancy study.

The CDR3 DNA sequence: TGTGCCAGCAGCTTAGTGACTACCTCTGGGAGGGAGCTGTTTTTT. Amino acid sequence: CASSLVTTSGRELFF. V is TRBV7-2 and J is TRBJ2-2; perhaps TRBD2 as D (5 bases). CDR3 length equals 15 residues. The germline V gene has CDR1 SGHTA and CDR2 FQGNSA. Trimming removed 1 base at V and 9 bases at J, with 15 bases between.

The chain uses TRBV27 and TRBJ1-2; D is uncertain. The CDR3 length is 15 residues. V lost 3 bases to trimming and J lost 8 bases, with 19 bases between them. CDR1 is MNHEY and CDR2 is SMNVEV in the germline V gene (reference sequence). CDR3: CASSFYQTQVRGYTF. The CDR3 nucleotides are TGTGCCAGCAGTTTCTATCAGACGCAGGTCAGAGGCTACACCTTC.

V is TRBV9 and J is TRBJ2-7; D is undetermined. There are 12 residues in the CDR3. The germline V and J ends were trimmed by 4 bases and 5 bases, with 10 bases remaining between them. Germline V gives CDR1 SGDLS, CDR2 YYNGEE. CDR3: CASSLAEDEQYF. In nucleotides, the CDR3 is TGTGCCAGCAGCTTGGCCGAGGACGAGCAGTACTTC.

The V call is TRBV5-6, the J call TRBJ2-1; D is possibly TRBD2 (5 bases). Trimming stripped 7 bases from V and 3 bases from J, with 14 bases between. The CDR3 sequence is 14 residues long. Looked up from germline, CDR1 is SGHDT and CDR2 is YYEEEE. The chain's CDR3 is CASGPPSNYNEQFF. The CDR3 DNA is TGTGCCAGCGGTCCCCCTAGCAACTACAATGAGCAGTTCTTC.

For this clone: The same CDR3 arises from other DNA sequences in this sample as well. The chain is built from TRBV7-9 and TRBJ1-1, with a weak D call TRBD1 (6 bases). In germline, CDR1 is SEHNR, CDR2 FQNEAQ (reference sequence). V shed 8 bases and J shed 1 base, with 14 bases lying between them. CDR3 size: 14 residues. The CDR3 protein is CASARGAANTEAFF. The CDR3 DNA is TGTGCCAGCGCTCGGGGGGCGGCGAACACTGAAGCTTTCTTT.

CDR3 DNA sequence: TGTGCCAGTAGTACCTCCGGGACAGCCTCCTACGAGCAGTACTTC. Translated: CASSTSGTASYEQYF. The chain uses TRBV19 and TRBJ2-7, with 7 bases matching TRBD1. The V and J ends lost 4 bases and 0 bases, in that order; junction bases with no gene match: 6. CDR3 length: 15 amino acids. CDR1 is LNHDA and CDR2 is SQIVND in the germline V gene (reference sequence). Looking up the rest from reference TRBV19 and TRBJ2-7 gives the full variable domain: DGGITQSPKYLFRKEGQNVTLSCEQNLNHDAMYWYRQDPGQGLRLIYYSQIVNDFQKGDIAEGYSVSREKKESFPLTVTSAQKNPTAFYLCASSTSGTASYEQYFGPGTRLTVT.

The V and J genes are TRBV27 and TRBJ2-1; 7 nucleotides agree with TRBD1. V dropped 5 bases and J dropped 4; count of bases not matched to a gene: 11. Looked up from germline, CDR1 is MNHEY and CDR2 is SMNVEV (reference sequence). This CDR3 comprises 16 residues. The CDR3 DNA is TGTGCCAGCAGTCCCCCCTCCGGGACAGTTTACAATGAGCAGTTCTTC. This encodes CASSPPSGTVYNEQFF.

The chain has TRBV5-5 and TRBJ1-4; 8 nucleotides match TRBD1. The CDR3 contains 15 residues. Trimming took 2 bases from V and 5 from J; bases not matched to a gene: 5. In germline, CDR1 is SGHKS, CDR2 YYEKEE (reference sequence). CDR3 DNA sequence: TGTGCCAGCAGCTTCTCAGGGGGCGGGAATGAAAAACTGTTTTTT. Its translation: CASSFSGGGNEKLFF.

The rearrangement links TRBV5-1 to TRBJ2-7, with D unresolved. This CDR3 has 13 residues. Trimming shortened V by 4 bases and J by 5 bases, and 13 bases separated the two germline ends. Germline CDR1 SGHRS, CDR2 YFSETQ. The CDR3 spells CASSQEVANEQYF. The DNA of the CDR3 is TGCGCCAGCAGCCAAGAGGTCGCGAACGAGCAGTACTTC.

The chain has TRBV5-1 and TRBJ1-2; 7 bases are a match to TRBD1. The CDR3 runs to 15 residues. Trimming at V came to 2 bases and at J to 3 bases, leaving 7 bases not matched to a gene. CDR1 SGHRS and CDR2 YFSETQ come from the germline V gene. The CDR3 bases are TGCGCCAGCAGCTTACCGGGACAGCTAGACTATGGCTACACCTTC. This codes for CASSLPGQLDYGYTF.

The genes are TRBV30 and TRBJ2-1, with 8 bases matching TRBD1. Germline V CDR1 and CDR2: GTSNPN, SVGIG (reference sequence). V shed 1 base and J 9 bases; nucleotides not matched to a gene: 8. This CDR3 contains 14 residues. The CDR3 sequence: CAWSGTGRWREQFF. CDR3 bases: TGTGCCTGGAGTGGGACAGGGCGGTGGCGTGAGCAGTTCTTC. The full variable domain, completed using reference TRBV30 and TRBJ2-1, is SQTIHQWPATLVQPVGSPLSLECTVEGTSNPNLYWYRQAAGRGLQLLFYSVGIGQISSEVPQNLSASRPQDRQFILSSKKLLLSDSGFYLCAWSGTGRWREQFFGPGTRLTVL.

This chain uses TRBV4-2 with TRBJ2-2, with 8 bases that match TRBD2. The CDR3 totals 17 residues. In germline, CDR1 is LGHNA, CDR2 YNFKEQ. The V gene end was trimmed by 0 bases and the J gene end by 0 bases; junction bases not matched to a gene: 3. The CDR3 DNA reads TGTGCCAGCAGCCAAGATCCAGCGGGGGCGAACACCGGGGAGCTGTTTTTT. Amino acid sequence: CASSQDPAGANTGELFF.

V gene TRBV2 combines with J gene TRBJ1-2; D is undetermined. In germline, CDR1 is SNHLY, CDR2 FYNNEI. The CDR3 loop spans 15 amino acids. V lost 7 bases and J lost 6, with 21 bases in between. The CDR3 loop reads CASTFLMVGANGYTF. In nucleotides, the CDR3 is TGTGCCAGCACCTTCCTGATGGTGGGAGCTAATGGCTACACCTTC.

The rearrangement joins TRBV20-1 to TRBJ1-1, with a tentative D call TRBD1 (5 bases). This CDR3 comprises 11 residues. The V end was cut by 6 bases, the J end by 4 bases, with 9 bases between. Germline V gene sequence: CDR1 DFQATT, CDR2 SNEGSKA (reference sequence). Here the CDR3 DNA reads TGCAGTGCCACAAGGGGCACTGAAGCTTTCTTT. Its translation: CSATRGTEAFF.

This sequence joins TRBV19 and TRBJ2-7; the D gene is possibly TRBD1 (5 bases). Germline CDR1 reads LNHDA; CDR2 reads SQIVND (reference sequence). The germline V and J ends were trimmed by 5 bases and 1 base, with 12 bases remaining between them. The CDR3 totals 14 residues. The CDR3 protein is CASSVSRTSYEQYF. The DNA of the CDR3 is TGTGCCAGTAGTGTTTCTCGGACATCCTACGAGCAGTACTTC.

The chain carries TRBV25-1 and TRBJ2-2; 11 bases line up with TRBD2. V lost 6 bases, J lost 3 bases, and 3 bases stayed unmatched. The germline gives CDR1 MGHDK, CDR2 SYGVNS. The length of the CDR3 is 15 residues. The CDR3 loop reads CASSEGLADTGELFF. The CDR3 DNA is TGTGCCAGCAGCGAGGGACTAGCGGACACCGGGGAGCTGTTTTTT.

V gene TRBV5-1 combines with J gene TRBJ2-1, with D uncertain. V lost 0 bases and J 5 bases, leaving 12 bases between the germline ends. CDR1 is SGHRS, CDR2 YFSETQ, per germline. The length of the CDR3 is 15 residues. CDR3 residues: CASSLGGENNNEQFF. In DNA form, the CDR3 reads TGCGCCAGCAGCTTGGGCGGCGAGAATAACAATGAGCAGTTCTTC.

The chain is built from TRBV11-2 and TRBJ2-7, with D tentatively TRBD2 (6 bases). The germline V and J ends were trimmed by 5 bases and 0 bases, with 14 bases remaining between them. Germline-derived CDR1 and CDR2 are SGHAT and FQNNGV. This CDR3 has 15 amino acids. The CDR3 nucleotides are TGTGCCAGCAGCCCGTCGACCGGGAGCTCCTACGAGCAGTACTTC. Its protein is CASSPSTGSSYEQYF.

This chain joins TRBV2 and TRBJ1-3; possible D gene TRBD1, 5 bases. V gave up 1 base and J gave up 7 bases, with 14 bases separating them. This CDR3 contains 15 residues. Germline V lookup: CDR1 SNHLY, CDR2 FYNNEI. In nucleotides, the CDR3 is TGTGCCAGCAGTGAAGGGCAGGGTACGATCAACACCATATATTTT. The encoded protein is CASSEGQGTINTIYF.

The chain joins TRBV28 to TRBJ2-7; a possible D gene is TRBD1 (6 bases). The CDR3 has 15 amino acids. From germline, CDR1 is MDHEN and CDR2 SYDVKM. The ends were cut back, 9 bases at V and 3 bases at J, with 21 bases in the middle. The CDR3 loop reads CASNSLAQGGYEQYF. Here the CDR3 DNA reads TGTGCCAGTAACAGTTTGGCACAGGGTGGCTACGAGCAGTACTTC.

The V gene is TRBV28, the J gene TRBJ1-4, with TRBD1 as a possible D gene (5 bases). CDR1 is MDHEN and CDR2 is SYDVKM in the germline V gene. This CDR3 contains 15 residues. Trimming pared 3 bases from V and 11 bases from J, leaving 19 bases between. CDR3 sequence reads: CASSLDMGIMKKLFF. As DNA, the CDR3 is TGTGCCAGCAGTTTGGACATGGGGATAATGAAGAAACTGTTTTTT.

This rearrangement joins TRBV28 to TRBJ2-1, with 8 bases identical to TRBD2. The ends lost 3 bases at V and 6 bases at J; junction bases unmatched: 16. The CDR3 consists of 18 residues. Germline V gene data show CDR1 as MDHEN and CDR2 as SYDVKM. In DNA form, the CDR3 reads TGTGCCAGCAGTTTTGACCGGGAGCGGGAGACTGAGGGCAATGAGCAGTTCTTC. Protein: CASSFDRERETEGNEQFF.

J is TRBJ2-1 and V is TRBV27, with TRBD1 as a possible D gene (6 bases). The CDR3 loop spans 15 amino acids. V dropped 1 base and J dropped 9 bases, with 16 bases sitting between them. Germline CDR1 MNHEY, CDR2 SMNVEV (reference sequence). CDR3 in DNA: TGTGCCAGCAGTTTATGGACGAGGGGGAGTCCTGAGCAGTTCTTC. Translated, it gives CASSLWTRGSPEQFF.

The sample holds one count of this clone. V is TRBV5-1 and J is TRBJ1-2; 9 bases align to TRBD1. V was clipped by 0 bases and J by 7 bases; unmatched bases: 10. CDR1 SGHRS and CDR2 YFSETQ come from the germline V gene. CDR3 length: 16 amino acids. The CDR3 spells CASSLERQGVFGGYTF. The CDR3, as DNA: TGCGCCAGCAGCTTGGAGAGACAGGGGGTCTTCGGTGGCTACACCTTC.

The chain has TRBV23-1 and TRBJ1-3; D is undetermined. TRBV23-1 is given ORF status, its function remaining uncertain. This CDR3 is 20 amino acids long. The V gene lost 1 base and the J gene lost 1 base, with 23 bases spanning the gap. CDR3 in amino acids: CASSQFSADWSVLSGNTIYF. CDR3 nucleotide sequence: TGCGCCAGCAGTCAATTTTCGGCTGACTGGTCAGTGCTTTCTGGAAACACCATATATTTT.

V usage is TRBV30 and J usage is TRBJ2-3; 9 bases match TRBD2. CDR3 size: 16 residues. V shed 2 bases and J 5 bases; nucleotides not matched to a gene: 11. CDR1 GTSNPN and CDR2 SVGIG come from the germline V gene (reference sequence). CDR3 DNA sequence: TGTGCCTGGAGTAAGGGTGGCGGGAGGGCCCAAGATACGCAGTATTTT. Protein product: CAWSKGGGRAQDTQYF.

V and J are TRBV14 and TRBJ1-2, with 7 bases that match TRBD1. The CDR3 spans 15 residues. The V segment lost 2 bases and the J segment 6 bases; nucleotides outside the gene matches: 9. Germline CDR1 and CDR2: SGHDN and FVKESK. The CDR3 DNA is TGTGCCAGCAGCCAATTAGACAGGGTAATGAATGGCTACACCTTC. This sequence encodes CASSQLDRVMNGYTF. Together with reference TRBV14 and TRBJ1-2, the CDR3 gives the full variable domain: EAGVTQFPSHSVIEKGQTVTLRCDPISGHDNLYWYRRVMGKEIKFLLHFVKESKQDESGMPNNRFLAERTGGTYSTLKVQPAELEDSGVYFCASSQLDRVMNGYTFGSGTRLTVV.

This chain connects TRBV5-4 to TRBJ2-5; 7 bases align to TRBD1. The trim removed 4 bases at V and 2 bases at J, leaving 8 bases unmatched. The CDR3 extends over 15 amino acids. CDR1 is SGHNT and CDR2 is YYREEE in the germline V gene (reference sequence). In nucleotides, the CDR3 is TGTGCCAGCAGCCCAGCAGGGGGACGGCAAGAGACCCAGTACTTC. Protein product: CASSPAGGRQETQYF.

The rearrangement links TRBV5-1 to TRBJ2-1, with TRBD1 identical over 8 bases. The V gene's germline CDR1 is SGHRS and CDR2 YFSETQ. The J segment lost 6 bases and the V segment lost 0 bases, leaving 8 bases of the junction unmatched. The CDR3 runs to 16 residues. The CDR3 DNA reads as TGCGCCAGCAGCTTGGCCGGACAGGGAACGAGCAATGAGCAGTTCTTC. Translation gives CASSLAGQGTSNEQFF.